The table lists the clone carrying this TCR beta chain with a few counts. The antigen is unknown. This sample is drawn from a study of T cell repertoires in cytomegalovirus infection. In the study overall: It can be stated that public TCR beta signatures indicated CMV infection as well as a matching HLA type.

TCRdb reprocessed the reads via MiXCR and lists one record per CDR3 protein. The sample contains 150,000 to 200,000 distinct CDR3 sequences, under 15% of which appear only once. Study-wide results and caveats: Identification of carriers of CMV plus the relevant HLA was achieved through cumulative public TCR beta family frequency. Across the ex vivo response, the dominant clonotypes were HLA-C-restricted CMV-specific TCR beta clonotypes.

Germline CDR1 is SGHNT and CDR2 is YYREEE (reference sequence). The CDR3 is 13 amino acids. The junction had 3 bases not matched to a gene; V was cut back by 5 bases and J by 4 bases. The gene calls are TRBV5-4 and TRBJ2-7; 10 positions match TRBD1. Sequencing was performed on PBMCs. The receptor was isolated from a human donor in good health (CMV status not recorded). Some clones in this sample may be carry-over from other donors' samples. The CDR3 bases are TGTGCCAGCAGGCGACAGGGGGCTTACGAGCAGTACTTC. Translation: CASRRQGAYEQYF.